This TCR beta chain was sequenced in a study of T cell responses to AZD1222 COVID-19 vaccine. Study observations and caveats: It was only after the peak T cell response that any repertoires were sampled.

V was trimmed by 0 bases and J by 4 bases, leaving 19 bases between them. Germline assignment: CDR1 SGDLS and CDR2 YYNGEE. CDR3 length equals 17 residues. Clones were sequenced by immunoSEQ multiplex PCR, and TCRdb holds only the in-frame ones, with some missing. The sample has roughly 140,000 clones; 88% are singletons. Details on this clone: What it binds is unknown.

This TCR derives from an adult in good health. Source: peripheral blood, taken on day 0 of MenACWY control vaccination. This chain links TRBV9 with TRBJ1-2; tentative D call: TRBD1 (5 bases). Here the CDR3 DNA reads TGTGCCAGCAGCGTAGACCCCGATCGCGGGACTACCTATGGCTACACCTTC. This codes for CASSVDPDRGTTYGYTF.